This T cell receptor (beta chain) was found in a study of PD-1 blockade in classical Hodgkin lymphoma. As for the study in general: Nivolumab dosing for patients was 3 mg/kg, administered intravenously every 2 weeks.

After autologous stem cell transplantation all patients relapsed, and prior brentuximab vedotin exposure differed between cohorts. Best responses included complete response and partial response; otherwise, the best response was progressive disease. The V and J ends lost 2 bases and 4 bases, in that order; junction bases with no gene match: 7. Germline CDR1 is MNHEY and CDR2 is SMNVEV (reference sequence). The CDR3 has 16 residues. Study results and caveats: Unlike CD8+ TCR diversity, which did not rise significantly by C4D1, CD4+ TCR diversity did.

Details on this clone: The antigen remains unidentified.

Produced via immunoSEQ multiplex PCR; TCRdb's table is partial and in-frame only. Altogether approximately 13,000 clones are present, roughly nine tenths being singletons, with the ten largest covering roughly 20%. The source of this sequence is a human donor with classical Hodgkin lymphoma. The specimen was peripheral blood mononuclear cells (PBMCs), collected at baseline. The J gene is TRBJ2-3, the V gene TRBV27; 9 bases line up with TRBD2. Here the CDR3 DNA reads TGTGCCAGCAGTTTACTCGCGGGGGGGATGGCAGATACGCAGTATTTT. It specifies CASSLLAGGMADTQYF.